This section outlines one T cell receptor (beta chain) sequence together with its context. Profiling relied on immunoSEQ multiplex PCR, and the TCRdb table lists in-frame clones only, not all of them. The sample has 60,000 to 75,000 clones; 93% are singletons. These data originate in a study of T cell changes during pregnancy in multiple sclerosis. Germline V gives CDR1 GTSNPN, CDR2 SVGIG (reference sequence). After removal of 0 bases from V and 5 bases from J, the junction contained 7 bases not matched to a gene. This CDR3 comprises 14 residues. The sequencing used CD8+ T cells from peripheral blood mononuclear cells, collected in the second trimester of pregnancy. The chain uses TRBV30 and TRBJ2-7; 7 bases line up with TRBD2. The sequence came from a female donor with multiple sclerosis, enrolled in a pregnancy study. CDR3 DNA: TGTGCCTGGAGTGTAGGGGCGGGAGTGCACGAGCAGTACTTC. Translation gives CAWSVGAGVHEQYF.